The clone carrying this T cell receptor beta chain was picked up many times. The target antigen is unknown. The CDR3 has 14 amino acids. The germline V gene has CDR1 LNHDA and CDR2 SQIVND (reference sequence). With 7 bases clipped from V and 0 bases from J, the junction kept 5 bases outside the gene matches. This entry belongs to a study of identical twins. Study-level points and caveats: Out-of-frame alpha sequences shared by twins were enriched for low generation probability. Invariant MAIT and iNKT cells are populations that could partly confound zero-insertion analyses. Cord blood beta clonotypes present at high abundance carried fewer insertions; no such pattern appeared in memory repertoires.

Template switching added a universal primer binding site, and final cDNA carried unique molecular identifiers. Each CDR3 protein gets one entry after TCRdb re-called the 5' RACE reads with MiXCR. Of about 570,000 distinct CDR3 sequences in the sample, around 9.6% were seen once. In addition, the sample was reused for a study of yellow fever vaccine responses in identical twins.

This sequence originates from a woman younger than 30 in good health. Sequenced input: PBMCs. This chain joins TRBV19 and TRBJ1-1; 7 bases are a match to TRBD1. Here the CDR3 DNA reads TGTGCCAGTACCACGGACAGGTTGAACACTGAAGCTTTCTTT. Translating gives CASTTDRLNTEAFF.